One sample yielded the 9 T cell receptor beta chains listed below, sequenced in a study of T cell responses to AZD1222 COVID-19 vaccine. Clones were sequenced by immunoSEQ multiplex PCR, and TCRdb holds only the in-frame ones, with some missing. The table includes 150,000 to 160,000 clones, less than 90% detected once. The source was peripheral blood, collected on day 0 of MenACWY control vaccination. The receptors were gathered from an adult in good health.

This chain links TRBV6-5 with TRBJ1-1, with D uncertain. CDR1 and CDR2 (germline): MNHEY, SVGAGI. V shed 6 bases and J shed 1 base, with 9 bases lying between them. The CDR3 consists of 13 residues. The CDR3 DNA follows: TGTGCCAGCAGCCGGGGAACGAACACTGAAGCTTTCTTT. It specifies CASSRGTNTEAFF.

The chain is built from TRBV4-2 and TRBJ1-1, with TRBD1 matching 7 bases. Germline V CDR1 and CDR2: LGHNA, YNFKEQ. This CDR3 is built from 16 residues. J was trimmed by 0 bases and V by 3 bases; bases with no gene match: 7. The CDR3 is CASSHRQGSMNTEAFF. DNA of the CDR3: TGTGCCAGCAGCCACCGACAGGGTTCCATGAACACTGAAGCTTTCTTT.

The chain carries TRBV5-1 and TRBJ1-2, with TRBD1 identical over 9 bases. The length of the CDR3 is 17 residues. V was pared by 3 bases and J by 5 bases, with 14 bases of the junction left unmatched. Germline loops: CDR1 SGHRS, CDR2 YFSETQ. The CDR3 region is CASSWVPPGQGGYGYTF. CDR3 in DNA: TGCGCCAGCAGCTGGGTCCCCCCGGGACAGGGCGGATATGGCTACACCTTC.

V gene TRBV10-3 combines with J gene TRBJ2-1; 8 nucleotides align to TRBD1. The CDR3 is 14 residues long. The J segment lost 2 bases and the V segment lost 6 bases, leaving 3 bases of the junction unmatched. Germline assignment: CDR1 ENHRY and CDR2 SYGVKD. The CDR3 sequence is CAIRDREPYNEQFF. The CDR3 DNA sequence: TGTGCCATCAGGGACAGGGAACCCTACAATGAGCAGTTCTTC.

The chain has TRBV18 and TRBJ2-3, with 11 bases matching TRBD2. CDR1 and CDR2 from the germline V gene are KGHSH and LQKENI. This CDR3 spans 18 amino acids. The V and J ends lost 2 bases and 0 bases, in that order; junction bases with no gene match: 7. This chain's CDR3 is CASSPIEASGRSTDTQYF. Written as DNA, the CDR3 is TGTGCCAGCTCACCAATTGAGGCTAGCGGGAGGAGCACAGATACGCAGTATTTT.

The rearrangement uses TRBV10-2 and TRBJ2-1; 8 bases align to TRBD2. The CDR3 covers 15 residues. The germline V gene has CDR1 WSHSY and CDR2 SAAADI. V shed 6 bases and J 4 bases; nucleotides not matched to a gene: 8. In nucleotides, the CDR3 is TGCGCCAGCAGGGCTGCGCGGGGGGTGTACAATGAGCAGTTCTTC. It translates to CASRAARGVYNEQFF.

This sequence joins TRBV14 and TRBJ1-6; 8 nucleotides match TRBD1. Germline V gives CDR1 SGHDN, CDR2 FVKESK. The J segment lost 9 bases and the V segment lost 2 bases, leaving 6 bases of the junction unmatched. This CDR3 is built from 15 residues. DNA for the CDR3: TGTGCCAGCAGCCAAATCGGACAGGGAAGTTCACCCCTCCACTTT. Protein sequence: CASSQIGQGSSPLHF.

This clone was recorded once. The chain links TRBV25-1 to TRBJ1-2; a weak D match, TRBD1 (5 bases). The CDR3 loop spans 15 amino acids. Germline V CDR1 and CDR2: MGHDK, SYGVNS. The V end was cut by 1 base, the J end by 1 base, with 10 bases between. The CDR3 reads CASSESGTGNYGYTF. The CDR3 DNA sequence: TGTGCCAGCAGTGAATCGGGGACTGGTAACTATGGCTACACCTTC.

Only one count was recorded for this clone. The V call is TRBV9, the J call TRBJ2-1; TRBD1 is a possible D gene (5 bases). Germline V gene data show CDR1 as SGDLS and CDR2 as YYNGEE. Deletions cut 0 bases from V and 10 bases from J, with 11 bases between. The CDR3 spans 13 residues. CDR3 loop: CASSVAIAGEQFF. CDR3 nucleotides: TGTGCCAGCAGCGTAGCGATAGCAGGGGAGCAGTTCTTC.